This TCR beta chain is drawn from a study of patients and donors after allogeneic stem cell transplantation. TCRdb passed the RT-PCR reads through MiXCR, listing each CDR3 protein once. The sample has about a million distinct CDR3 sequences; roughly 17% are singletons. This receptor was obtained from a human donor who was either an allogeneic HSCT recipient or a stem cell or donor lymphocyte infusion donor (not recorded which). It is not recorded whose cells these are; they may come from a transplant donor. Sequencing was carried out using blood, either unsorted or a sorted T cell fraction (not recorded which).

The CDR3 loop is CASSRGGGFSYNEQFF. In nucleotides, the CDR3 is TGTGCCAGCAGTCGAGGGGGGGGGTTCTCCTACAATGAGCAGTTCTTC. The J gene is TRBJ2-1, the V gene TRBV6-1; D is perhaps TRBD2 (7 bases). V shed 5 bases and J shed 0 bases, with 14 bases lying between them. The CDR3 length is 16 residues. CDR1 MNHNS and CDR2 SASEGT come from the germline V gene.